A single T cell receptor beta chain is shown here with its context. These data are taken from a study of blood T cell repertoires in COVID-19. For the study at large: Samples of COVID-19 (acute and convalescent) were obtained from the United States, Italy and Spain. The cDNA or gDNA used as material had been derived from T cells, B-cell-depleted T cells, or PBMCs.

This CDR3 is built from 13 residues. V lost 6 bases, J lost 0 bases, and 4 bases stayed unmatched. Germline V lookup: CDR1 SQVTM, CDR2 ANQGSEA. Profiled with immunoSEQ multiplex PCR; TCRdb holds only in-frame clones, not every one. The sample shows roughly 100,000 clones, roughly 80% of them seen only once. The sample taken for sequencing was peripheral blood. The chain uses TRBV29-1 and TRBJ1-2; 7 bases line up with TRBD1. This receptor was identified in a man aged 65-85 years with active or convalescent COVID-19. The CDR3 region has the DNA TGCAGCGTCCGGGACAGCGCTAACTATGGCTACACCTTC. It encodes CSVRDSANYGYTF.